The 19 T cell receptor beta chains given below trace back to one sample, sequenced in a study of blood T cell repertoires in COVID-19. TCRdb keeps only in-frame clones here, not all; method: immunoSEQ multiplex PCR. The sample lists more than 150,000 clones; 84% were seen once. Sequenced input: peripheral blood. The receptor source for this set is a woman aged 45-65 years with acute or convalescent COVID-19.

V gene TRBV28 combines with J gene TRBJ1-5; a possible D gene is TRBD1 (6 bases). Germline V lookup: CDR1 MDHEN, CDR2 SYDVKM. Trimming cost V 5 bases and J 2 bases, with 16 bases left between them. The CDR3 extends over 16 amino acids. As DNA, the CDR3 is TGTGCCAGCAGTACCTTGGGGGGGCCGCGCAATCAGCCCCAGCATTTT. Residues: CASSTLGGPRNQPQHF.

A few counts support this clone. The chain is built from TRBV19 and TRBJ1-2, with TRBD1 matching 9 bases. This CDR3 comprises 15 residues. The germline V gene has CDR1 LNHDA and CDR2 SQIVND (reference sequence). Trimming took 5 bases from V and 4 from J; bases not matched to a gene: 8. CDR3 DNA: TGTGCCAGTAGTCCCGAGACAGGGGGTAGCTATGGCTACACCTTC. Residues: CASSPETGGSYGYTF.

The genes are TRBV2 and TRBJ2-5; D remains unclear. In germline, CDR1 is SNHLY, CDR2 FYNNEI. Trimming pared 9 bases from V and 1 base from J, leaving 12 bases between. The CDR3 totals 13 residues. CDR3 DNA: TGTGCCAGTCACAAGAACCTCCAAGAGACCCAGTACTTC. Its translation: CASHKNLQETQYF.

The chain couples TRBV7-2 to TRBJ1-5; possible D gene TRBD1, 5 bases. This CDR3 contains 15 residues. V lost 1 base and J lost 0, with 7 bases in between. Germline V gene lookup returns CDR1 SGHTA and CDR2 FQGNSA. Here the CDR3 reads CASSLGQYSNQPQHF. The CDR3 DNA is TGTGCCAGCAGCTTAGGACAGTATAGCAATCAGCCCCAGCATTTT. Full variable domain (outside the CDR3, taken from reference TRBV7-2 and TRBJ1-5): GAGVSQSPSNKVTEKGKDVELRCDPISGHTALYWYRQSLGQGLEFLIYFQGNSAPDKSGLPSDRFSAERTGGSVSTLTIQRTQQEDSAVYLCASSLGQYSNQPQHFGDGTRLSIL.

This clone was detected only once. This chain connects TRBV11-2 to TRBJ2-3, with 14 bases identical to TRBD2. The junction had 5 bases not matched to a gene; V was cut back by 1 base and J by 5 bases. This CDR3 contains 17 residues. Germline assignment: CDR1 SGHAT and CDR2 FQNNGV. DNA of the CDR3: TGTGCCAGCAGCTTAGGACTAGCGGGGGGGCTGGGAGATACGCAGTATTTT. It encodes CASSLGLAGGLGDTQYF.

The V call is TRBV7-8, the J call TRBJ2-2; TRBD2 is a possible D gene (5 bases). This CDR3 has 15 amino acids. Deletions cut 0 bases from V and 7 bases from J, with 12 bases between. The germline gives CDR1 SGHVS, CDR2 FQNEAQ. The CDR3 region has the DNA TGTGCCAGCAGCTTAGCCCCCCCGGGGAACGGGGAGCTGTTTTTT. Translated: CASSLAPPGNGELFF. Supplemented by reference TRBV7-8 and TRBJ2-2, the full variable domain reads GAGVSQSPRYKVAKRGQDVALRCDPISGHVSLFWYQQALGQGPEFLTYFQNEAQLDKSGLPSDRFFAERPEGSVSTLKIQRTQQEDSAVYLCASSLAPPGNGELFFGEGSRLTVL.

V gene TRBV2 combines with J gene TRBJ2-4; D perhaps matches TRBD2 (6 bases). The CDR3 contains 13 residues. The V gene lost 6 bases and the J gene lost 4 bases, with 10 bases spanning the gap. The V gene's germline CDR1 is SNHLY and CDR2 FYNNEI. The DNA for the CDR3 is TGTGCCAGCAGGGAGGGGCCTAAAAACATTCAGTACTTC. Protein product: CASREGPKNIQYF.

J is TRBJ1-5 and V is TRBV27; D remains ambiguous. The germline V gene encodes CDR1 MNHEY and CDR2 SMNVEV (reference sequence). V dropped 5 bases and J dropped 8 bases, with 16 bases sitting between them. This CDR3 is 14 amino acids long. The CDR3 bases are TGTGCCAGCAGTGCCGACGGGGTAGTAGAGCCCCAGCATTTT. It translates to CASSADGVVEPQHF.

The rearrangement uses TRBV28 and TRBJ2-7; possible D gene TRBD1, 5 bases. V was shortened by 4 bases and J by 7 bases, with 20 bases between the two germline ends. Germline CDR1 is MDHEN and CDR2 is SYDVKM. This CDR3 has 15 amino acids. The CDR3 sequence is CASSSSGYPLREQYF. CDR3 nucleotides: TGTGCCAGCAGTTCTTCAGGGTATCCACTACGGGAGCAGTACTTC.

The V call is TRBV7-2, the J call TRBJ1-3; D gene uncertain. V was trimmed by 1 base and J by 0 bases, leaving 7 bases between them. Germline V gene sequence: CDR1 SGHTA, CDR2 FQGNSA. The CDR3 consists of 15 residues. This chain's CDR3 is CASSLVGSSGNTIYF. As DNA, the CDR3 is TGTGCCAGCAGCTTAGTGGGGAGCTCTGGAAACACCATATATTTT.

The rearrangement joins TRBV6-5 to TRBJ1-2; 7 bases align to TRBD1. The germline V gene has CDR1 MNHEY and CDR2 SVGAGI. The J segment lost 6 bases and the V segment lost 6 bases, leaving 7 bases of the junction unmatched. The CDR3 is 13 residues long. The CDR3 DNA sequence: TGTGCCAGCAGGGTGACAGGGCGTGATGGCTACACCTTC. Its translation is CASRVTGRDGYTF.

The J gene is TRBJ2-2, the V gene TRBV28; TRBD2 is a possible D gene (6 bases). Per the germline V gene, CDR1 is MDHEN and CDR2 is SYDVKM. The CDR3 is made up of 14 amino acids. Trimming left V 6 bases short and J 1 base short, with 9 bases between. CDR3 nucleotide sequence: TGTGCCAGCAGCCGGGGGATGAACACCGGGGAGCTGTTTTTT. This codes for CASSRGMNTGELFF.

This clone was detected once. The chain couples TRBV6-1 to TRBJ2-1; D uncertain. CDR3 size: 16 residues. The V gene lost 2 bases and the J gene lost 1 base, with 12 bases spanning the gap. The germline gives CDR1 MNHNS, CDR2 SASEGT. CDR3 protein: CASSELPRWSYNEQFF. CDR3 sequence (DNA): TGTGCCAGCAGTGAACTTCCGCGATGGTCCTACAATGAGCAGTTCTTC.

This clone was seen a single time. CDR3 in amino acids: CASSQDWGPADTQYF. CDR3 sequence (DNA): TGTGCCAGCAGCCAAGACTGGGGGCCGGCAGATACGCAGTATTTT. The chain couples TRBV3-1 (or the pseudogene TRBV3-2) to TRBJ2-3; a weak D match, TRBD1 (6 bases). V gave up 0 bases and J gave up 4 bases, with 11 bases separating them. Germline assignment: CDR1 LGHDT and CDR2 YNNKEL (reference sequence). The CDR3 length is 15 residues.

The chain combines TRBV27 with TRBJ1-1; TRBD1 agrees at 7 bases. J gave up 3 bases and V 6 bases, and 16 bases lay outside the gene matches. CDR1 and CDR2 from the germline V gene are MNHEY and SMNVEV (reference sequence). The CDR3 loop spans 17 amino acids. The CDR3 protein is CASSLPAKGTAYTEAFF. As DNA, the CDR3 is TGTGCCAGCAGCCTCCCGGCTAAGGGGACAGCTTACACTGAAGCTTTCTTT.

This CDR3 is CASSKSRTGKSNQPQHF. For the CDR3, the DNA is TGTGCCAGCAGCAAATCGAGGACAGGGAAGAGCAATCAGCCCCAGCATTTT. The J gene is TRBJ1-5, the V gene TRBV21-1; TRBD1, the D gene given by the table, was not confirmed from the DNA. TRBV21-1 is listed as a pseudogene. This CDR3 is built from 17 residues.

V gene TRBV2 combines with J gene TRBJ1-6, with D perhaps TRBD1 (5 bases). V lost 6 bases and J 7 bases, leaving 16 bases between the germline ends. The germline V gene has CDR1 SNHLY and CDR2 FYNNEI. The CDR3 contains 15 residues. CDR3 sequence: CASSQEGLGNSPLHF. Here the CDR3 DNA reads TGTGCCAGCAGCCAGGAGGGACTGGGGAATTCACCCCTCCACTTT.

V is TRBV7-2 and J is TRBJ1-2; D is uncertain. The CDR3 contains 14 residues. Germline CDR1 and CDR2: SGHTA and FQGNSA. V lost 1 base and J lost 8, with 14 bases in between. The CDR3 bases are TGTGCCAGCAGCTTAGAGCGTAACACGGGGGGCTACACCTTC. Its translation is CASSLERNTGGYTF.

CDR3 sequence reads: CASSPGRTGLNKPTYEQYF. The CDR3 DNA sequence: TGTGCCAGCTCACCAGGCCGGACAGGGCTAAACAAACCTACCTACGAGCAGTACTTC. The chain uses TRBV18 and TRBJ2-7; 8 nucleotides agree with TRBD1. The CDR3 contains 19 residues. Germline loops: CDR1 KGHSH, CDR2 LQKENI. With 2 bases clipped from V and 2 bases from J, the junction kept 17 bases outside the gene matches.